The clone carrying this T cell receptor beta chain was counted between two and nine times. What it binds is not known. With 3 bases removed from V and 5 bases from J, the gap between germline ends came to 13 bases. This CDR3 has 15 residues. Germline CDR1 and CDR2: SNHLY and FYNNEI. MiXCR, run by TCRdb on the 5' RACE reads, gives a single entry per CDR3 protein. The sample includes hundreds of thousands of distinct CDR3 sequences, about 18% of them seen just once. This sample is drawn from a study of CD8 T cells in ankylosing spondylitis. Study-level findings and limits: Seemingly distinctive of ankylosing spondylitis blood was a TCR beta motif formed by eight highly homologous variants.

This clonotype was obtained from a male donor with ankylosing spondylitis. Sample: blood, either unsorted or a sorted T cell fraction (not recorded which). The V call is TRBV2, the J call TRBJ2-2; D may be TRBD2 (6 bases). CDR3 amino acids: CASSDRGRGTGELFF. The CDR3 DNA reads as TGTGCCAGCAGTGATCGGGGGAGAGGAACCGGGGAGCTGTTTTTT.